The 10 T cell receptor beta chains below were found in one sample sequenced in a study of siplizumab effects on memory and regulatory T cells (dated by TCRdb to about 2019). The method behind the library was the immunoSEQ multiplex PCR assay. TCRdb limited this immuneACCESS table to in-frame rearrangements with V and J called. A share of clones is missing; checked studies link under half to unresolved V genes, and the rest is unexplained. Here the sample has 45,000 to 60,000 clones; about 88% occur a single time. The top ten clones comprise under 0.35% of the sample. Sequencing input: naive CD8+ T cells sorted from blood. What the cell subset or site label conveys for this sample: unstimulated naive T cells. The receptors shown here come from a human donor in good health.

The chain couples TRBV9 to TRBJ2-2, with TRBD2 matching 10 bases. This CDR3 is built from 14 residues. The germline CDR1 and CDR2 sequences are SGDLS and YYNGEE. Trimming took 7 bases from V and 4 from J; bases not matched to a gene: 4. Written as DNA, the CDR3 is TGTGCCAGCCGACTAGCGGGTTTCACCGGGGAGCTGTTTTTT. It translates to CASRLAGFTGELFF.

The chain joins TRBV7-9 to TRBJ2-7, with 8 nucleotides matching TRBD1. The V gene end was trimmed by 5 bases and the J gene end by 2 bases; junction bases not matched to a gene: 17. The CDR3 is 18 residues long. Germline V lookup: CDR1 SEHNR, CDR2 FQNEAQ (reference sequence). The CDR3 DNA follows: TGTGCCAGCAGCCCCAGGGCAGGGGGCAGTGCGGGTGCCTACGAGCAGTACTTC. Its protein product is CASSPRAGGSAGAYEQYF.

In regard to this clone: At one end the junction does not follow the germline gene, possibly because of a read error. The chain employs TRBV6-1 and TRBJ2-7; 10 bases agree with TRBD1. CDR3 length equals 15 residues. CDR1 is MNHNS and CDR2 is SASEGT in the germline V gene. CDR3 sequence: CASSEDGTGVYEQYF. CDR3 nucleotide sequence: TGTGCCAGCAGCGAAGATGGGACAGGGGTCTACGAGCAGTACTTC.

V and J are TRBV6-1 and TRBJ2-1; D call uncertain. The germline V gene has CDR1 MNHNS and CDR2 SASEGT. Trimming left V 1 base short and J 7 bases short, with 11 bases between. This CDR3 is 14 amino acids long. In DNA form, the CDR3 reads TGTGCCAGCAGTGAAGATGCGACCTCAAATGAGCAGTTCTTC. Its protein product is CASSEDATSNEQFF.

The chain employs TRBV7-9 and TRBJ2-1; possible D gene TRBD1, 5 bases. V lost 5 bases and J 5 bases, leaving 13 bases between the germline ends. This CDR3 region has 14 residues. In germline, CDR1 is SEHNR, CDR2 FQNEAQ (reference sequence). DNA of the CDR3: TGTGCCAGCAGCCCCCTGCCAGGGAACAATGAGCAGTTCTTC. Translated, it gives CASSPLPGNNEQFF.

The V gene is TRBV19, the J gene TRBJ2-1; D perhaps matches TRBD2 (7 bases). The ends were cut back, 5 bases at V and 0 bases at J, with 14 bases in the middle. CDR1 is LNHDA, CDR2 SQIVND, per germline (reference sequence). This CDR3 is 16 amino acids long. The CDR3 DNA reads as TGTGCCAGTAGTTGGGGGGGGCGGAGCTCCTACAATGAGCAGTTCTTC. Its protein product is CASSWGGRSSYNEQFF.

The chain recombines TRBV4-1 with TRBJ1-3; D unclear. The CDR3 runs 21 residues. Trimming took off 0 bases at V and 0 bases at J, with 24 bases between the two ends. Germline CDR1 is MGHRA and CDR2 is YSYEKL. The CDR3 here is CASSQDEPAQLAYSSGNTIYF. CDR3 nucleotide sequence: TGCGCCAGCAGCCAAGATGAACCGGCCCAGCTGGCTTATAGCTCTGGAAACACCATATATTTT.

V usage is TRBV5-4 and J usage is TRBJ1-4; 10 bases map to TRBD1. Trimming cost V 1 base and J 6 bases; bases outside gene matches: 9. Germline CDR1 reads SGHNT; CDR2 reads YYREEE (reference sequence). The length of the CDR3 is 17 residues. The DNA for the CDR3 is TGTGCCAGCAGCTTGCCCGGGGGGACAGGGGAGTATGAAAAACTGTTTTTT. Amino acids: CASSLPGGTGEYEKLFF.

The chain combines TRBV5-1 with TRBJ2-2, with D unresolved. There are 15 residues in the CDR3. Germline V gives CDR1 SGHRS, CDR2 YFSETQ. V shed 2 bases and J shed 1 base, with 9 bases lying between them. The CDR3 nucleotides read TGCGCCAGCAGCTTCGAGTCATGGAACACCGGGGAGCTGTTTTTT. It encodes CASSFESWNTGELFF.

The rearrangement links TRBV19 to TRBJ2-6, with 12 nucleotides matching TRBD2. CDR1 is LNHDA, CDR2 SQIVND, per germline (reference sequence). The CDR3 has 16 amino acids. V trimming: 8 bases; J trimming: 0 bases; junction bases outside the gene matches: 2. The CDR3: CASGLAGFSGANVLTF. The CDR3 DNA is TGTGCCAGTGGACTAGCGGGATTCTCTGGGGCCAACGTCCTGACTTTC.